The source of this TCR beta chain is a study of cytomegalovirus exposure and HLA in healthy donors. Study conclusions and caveats: The authors later linked a missense DCLRE1C variant to TCR beta V- and J-gene trimming.

On this clone: The antigen is undetermined.

PCR involved 60 Vbeta and 13 Jbeta primers. Repertoires were generated with immunoSEQ multiplex PCR, while TCRdb's copy carries only in-frame clones and drops some. In the table there are approximately 85,000 clones, around 70% of which are singletons. The V segment lost 7 bases and the J segment 1 base; nucleotides outside the gene matches: 2. The V gene's germline CDR1 is LNHDA and CDR2 SQIVND (reference sequence). The CDR3 is 13 amino acids. Sampled while nominally healthy, donors likely had unrecorded immune exposures. The sequenced material came from PBMCs. The origin of this receptor is a middle-aged woman in good health and CMV-seropositive. The rearrangement links TRBV19 to TRBJ1-1; 8 bases map to TRBD1. The CDR3 DNA reads as TGTGCCAGTAAGGGACAGGCGAACACTGAAGCTTTCTTT. It translates to CASKGQANTEAFF.